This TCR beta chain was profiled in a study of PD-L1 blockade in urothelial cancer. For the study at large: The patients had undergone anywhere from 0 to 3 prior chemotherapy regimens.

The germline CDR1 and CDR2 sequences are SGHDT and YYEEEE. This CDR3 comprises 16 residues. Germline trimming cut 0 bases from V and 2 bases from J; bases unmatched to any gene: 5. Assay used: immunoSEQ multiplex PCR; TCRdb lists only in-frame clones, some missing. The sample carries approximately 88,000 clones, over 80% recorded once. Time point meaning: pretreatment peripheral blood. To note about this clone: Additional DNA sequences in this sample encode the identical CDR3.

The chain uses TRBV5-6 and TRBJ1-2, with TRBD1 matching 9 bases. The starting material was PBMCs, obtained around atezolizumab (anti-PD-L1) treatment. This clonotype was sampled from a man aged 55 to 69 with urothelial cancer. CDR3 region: CASSLAWDRVNYGYTF. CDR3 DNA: TGTGCCAGCAGCTTGGCTTGGGACAGGGTAAACTATGGCTACACCTTC.